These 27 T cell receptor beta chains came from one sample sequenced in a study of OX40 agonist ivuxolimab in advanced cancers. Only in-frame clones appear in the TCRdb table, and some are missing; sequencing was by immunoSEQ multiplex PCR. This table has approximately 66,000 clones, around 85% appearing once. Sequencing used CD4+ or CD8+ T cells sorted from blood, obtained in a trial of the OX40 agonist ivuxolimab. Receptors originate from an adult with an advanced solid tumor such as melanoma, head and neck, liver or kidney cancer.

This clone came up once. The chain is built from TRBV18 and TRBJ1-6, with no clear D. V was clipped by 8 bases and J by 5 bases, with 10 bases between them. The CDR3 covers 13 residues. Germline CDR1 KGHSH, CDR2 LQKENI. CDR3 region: CASRTVDNSPLHF. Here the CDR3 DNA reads TGTGCCAGCCGGACGGTGGATAATTCACCCCTCCACTTT. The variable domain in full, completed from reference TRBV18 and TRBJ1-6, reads NAGVMQNPRHLVRRRGQEARLRCSPMKGHSHVYWYRQLPEEGLKFMVYLQKENIIDESGMPKERFSAEFPKEGPSILRIQQVVRGDSAAYFCASRTVDNSPLHFGNGTRLTVT.

The CDR3 nucleotides read TGTGCTAGTGGTTTGGTAGAGGCGGACAGTTTTAACACTGAAGCTTTCTTT. Encoded protein: CASGLVEADSFNTEAFF. This chain links TRBV12-5 with TRBJ1-1; possibly TRBD1 for D (6 bases). The V and J ends lost 0 bases and 2 bases respectively, with 16 bases between them. The CDR3 contains 17 residues. Germline V gene lookup returns CDR1 LGHNT and CDR2 FRNRAP.

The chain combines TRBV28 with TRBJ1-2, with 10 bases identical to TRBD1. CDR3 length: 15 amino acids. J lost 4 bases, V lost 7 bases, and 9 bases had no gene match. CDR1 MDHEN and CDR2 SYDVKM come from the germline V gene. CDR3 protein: CASMGPGQGFYGYTF. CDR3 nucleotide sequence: TGTGCCAGCATGGGGCCGGGACAGGGGTTCTATGGCTACACCTTC.

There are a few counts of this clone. Written as DNA, the CDR3 is TGTGCCAGCAGTTCGGCATCCTCTGGAAACACCATATATTTT. The encoded protein is CASSSASSGNTIYF. The chain joins TRBV27 to TRBJ1-3; D is undetermined. The CDR3 is 14 amino acids. V lost 4 bases and J 0 bases, leaving 7 bases between the germline ends. Looked up from germline, CDR1 is MNHEY and CDR2 is SMNVEV (reference sequence).

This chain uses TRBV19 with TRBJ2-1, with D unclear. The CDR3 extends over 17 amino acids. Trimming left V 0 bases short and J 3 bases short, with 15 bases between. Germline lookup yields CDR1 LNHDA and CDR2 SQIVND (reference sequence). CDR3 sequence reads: CASSIEAQALGYNEQFF. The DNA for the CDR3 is TGTGCCAGTAGTATAGAGGCCCAGGCGCTCGGCTACAATGAGCAGTTCTTC.

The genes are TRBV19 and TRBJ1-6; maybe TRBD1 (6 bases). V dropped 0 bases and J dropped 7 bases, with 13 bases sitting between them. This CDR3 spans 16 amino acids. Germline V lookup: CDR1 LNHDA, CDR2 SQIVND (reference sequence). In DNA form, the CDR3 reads TGTGCCAGTAGTATAGAAGGGGGGCCGCGGAATTCACCCCTCCACTTT. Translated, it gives CASSIEGGPRNSPLHF.

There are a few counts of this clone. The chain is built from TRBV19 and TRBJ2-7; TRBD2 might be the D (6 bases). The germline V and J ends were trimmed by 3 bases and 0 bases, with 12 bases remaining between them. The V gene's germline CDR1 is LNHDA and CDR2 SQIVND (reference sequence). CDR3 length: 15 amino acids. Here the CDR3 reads CASSMWRERSYEQYF. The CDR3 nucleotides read TGTGCCAGTAGTATGTGGAGGGAACGCTCCTACGAGCAGTACTTC.

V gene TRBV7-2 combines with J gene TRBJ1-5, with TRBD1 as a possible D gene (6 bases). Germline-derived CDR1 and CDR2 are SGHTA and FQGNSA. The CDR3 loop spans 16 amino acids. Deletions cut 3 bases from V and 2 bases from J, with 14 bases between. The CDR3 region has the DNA TGTGCCAGCAGCTTTGGGGCACAGGGTGGCAATCAGCCCCAGCATTTT. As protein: CASSFGAQGGNQPQHF. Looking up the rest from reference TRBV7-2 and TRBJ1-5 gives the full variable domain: GAGVSQSPSNKVTEKGKDVELRCDPISGHTALYWYRQSLGQGLEFLIYFQGNSAPDKSGLPSDRFSAERTGGSVSTLTIQRTQQEDSAVYLCASSFGAQGGNQPQHFGDGTRLSIL.

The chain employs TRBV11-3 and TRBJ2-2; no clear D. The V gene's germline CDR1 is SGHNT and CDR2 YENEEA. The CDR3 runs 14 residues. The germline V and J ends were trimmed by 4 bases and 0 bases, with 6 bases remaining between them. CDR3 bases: TGTGCCAGCAGCTCTAGGTCGAACACCGGGGAGCTGTTTTTT. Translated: CASSSRSNTGELFF.

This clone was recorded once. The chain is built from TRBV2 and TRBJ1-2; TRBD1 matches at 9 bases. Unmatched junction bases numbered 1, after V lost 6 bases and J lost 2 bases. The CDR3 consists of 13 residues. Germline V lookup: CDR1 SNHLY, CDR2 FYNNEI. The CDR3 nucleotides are TGTGCCAGCAGGGGGACAGGGAACTATGGCTACACCTTC. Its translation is CASRGTGNYGYTF.

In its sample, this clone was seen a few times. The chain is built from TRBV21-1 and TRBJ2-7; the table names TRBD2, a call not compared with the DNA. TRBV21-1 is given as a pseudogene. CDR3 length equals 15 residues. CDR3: CASSLFSGRSYEQYF. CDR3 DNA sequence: TGTGCCAGCAGCCTTTTCTCCGGGAGGTCCTACGAGCAGTACTTC.

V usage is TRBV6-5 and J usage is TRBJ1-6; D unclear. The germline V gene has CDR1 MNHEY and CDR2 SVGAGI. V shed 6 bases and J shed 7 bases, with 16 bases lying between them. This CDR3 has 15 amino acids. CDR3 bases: TGTGCCAGCAGACGTGTGAGGCAACCGAATTCACCCCTCCACTTT. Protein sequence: CASRRVRQPNSPLHF.

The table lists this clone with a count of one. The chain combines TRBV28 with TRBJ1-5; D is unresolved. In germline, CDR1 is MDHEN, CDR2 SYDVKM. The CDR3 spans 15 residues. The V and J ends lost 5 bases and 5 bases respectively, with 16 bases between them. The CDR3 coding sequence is TGTGCCAGCAGTCCCGGATCTCCCCCACATCAGCCCCAGCATTTT. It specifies CASSPGSPPHQPQHF.

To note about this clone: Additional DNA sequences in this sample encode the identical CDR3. This CDR3 is CASSILAGLYNEQFF. Written as DNA, the CDR3 is TGTGCCAGTAGTATTCTAGCGGGGTTGTACAATGAGCAGTTCTTC. This chain connects TRBV19 to TRBJ2-1; 9 bases fit TRBD2. The CDR3 contains 15 residues. The germline V gene encodes CDR1 LNHDA and CDR2 SQIVND (reference sequence). With 3 bases clipped from V and 4 bases from J, the junction kept 4 bases outside the gene matches.

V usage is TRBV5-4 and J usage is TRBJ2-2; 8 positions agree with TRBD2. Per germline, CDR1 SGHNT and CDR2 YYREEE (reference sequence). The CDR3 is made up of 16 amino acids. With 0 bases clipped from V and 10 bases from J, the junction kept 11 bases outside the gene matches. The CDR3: CASSLAMGTRGEELFF. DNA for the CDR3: TGTGCCAGCAGCTTGGCGATGGGGACTAGGGGGGAGGAGCTGTTTTTT. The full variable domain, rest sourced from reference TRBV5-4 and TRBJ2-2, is ETGVTQSPTHLIKTRGQQVTLRCSSQSGHNTVSWYQQALGQGPQFIFQYYREEENGRGNFPPRFSGLQFPNYSSELNVNALELDDSALYLCASSLAMGTRGEELFFGEGSRLTVL.

CDR3 sequence (DNA): TGTGCCAGCAGCCGACTAGGAACATTGGGAGAGACCCAGTACTTC. This translates into CASSRLGTLGETQYF. The V gene is TRBV5-4, the J gene TRBJ2-5; D perhaps matches TRBD2 (6 bases). The CDR3 covers 15 residues. The germline V gene encodes CDR1 SGHNT and CDR2 YYREEE (reference sequence). The V end lost 4 bases, the J end lost 4 bases, and 17 bases lay between the germline ends.

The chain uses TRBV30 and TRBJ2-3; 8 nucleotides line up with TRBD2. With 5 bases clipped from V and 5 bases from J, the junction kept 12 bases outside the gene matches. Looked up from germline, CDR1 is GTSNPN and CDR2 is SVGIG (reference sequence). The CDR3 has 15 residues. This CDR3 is CAWGFAGGPGDTQYF. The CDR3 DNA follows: TGTGCCTGGGGCTTTGCGGGGGGCCCGGGAGATACGCAGTATTTT.

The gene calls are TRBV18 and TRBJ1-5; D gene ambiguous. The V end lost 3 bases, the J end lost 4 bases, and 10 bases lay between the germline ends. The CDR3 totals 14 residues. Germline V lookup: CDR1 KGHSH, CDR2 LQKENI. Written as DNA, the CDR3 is TGTGCCAGCTCACCGTCAGCTCTTAATCAGCCCCAGCATTTT. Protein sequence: CASSPSALNQPQHF.

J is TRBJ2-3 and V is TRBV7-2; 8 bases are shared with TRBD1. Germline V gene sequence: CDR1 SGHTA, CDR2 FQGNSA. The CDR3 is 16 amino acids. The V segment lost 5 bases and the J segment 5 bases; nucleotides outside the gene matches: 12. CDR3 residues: CASSHAAQGAGDTQYF. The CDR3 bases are TGTGCCAGCAGCCATGCCGCGCAGGGGGCCGGAGATACGCAGTATTTT. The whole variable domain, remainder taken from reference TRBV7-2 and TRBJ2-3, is GAGVSQSPSNKVTEKGKDVELRCDPISGHTALYWYRQSLGQGLEFLIYFQGNSAPDKSGLPSDRFSAERTGGSVSTLTIQRTQQEDSAVYLCASSHAAQGAGDTQYFGPGTRLTVL.

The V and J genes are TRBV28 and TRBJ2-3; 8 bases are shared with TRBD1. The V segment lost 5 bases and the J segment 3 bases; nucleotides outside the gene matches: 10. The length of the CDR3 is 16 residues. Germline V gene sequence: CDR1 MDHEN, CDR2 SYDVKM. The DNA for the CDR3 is TGTGCCAGCAGTGCCGGACAGGGCCATAGAACAGATACGCAGTATTTT. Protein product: CASSAGQGHRTDTQYF.

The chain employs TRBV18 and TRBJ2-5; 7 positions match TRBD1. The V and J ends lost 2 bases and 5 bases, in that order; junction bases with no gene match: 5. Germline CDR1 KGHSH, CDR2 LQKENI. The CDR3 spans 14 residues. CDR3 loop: CASSPGTQGETQYF. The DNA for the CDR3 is TGTGCCAGCTCACCAGGTACACAGGGGGAGACCCAGTACTTC. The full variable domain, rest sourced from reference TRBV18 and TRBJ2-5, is NAGVMQNPRHLVRRRGQEARLRCSPMKGHSHVYWYRQLPEEGLKFMVYLQKENIIDESGMPKERFSAEFPKEGPSILRIQQVVRGDSAAYFCASSPGTQGETQYFGPGTRLLVL.

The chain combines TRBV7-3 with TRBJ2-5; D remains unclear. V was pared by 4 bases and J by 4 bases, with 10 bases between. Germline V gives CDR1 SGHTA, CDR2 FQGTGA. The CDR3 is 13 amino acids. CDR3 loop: CASSSGPGETQYF. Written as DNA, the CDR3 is TGTGCCAGCAGCTCCGGCCCGGGAGAGACCCAGTACTTC.

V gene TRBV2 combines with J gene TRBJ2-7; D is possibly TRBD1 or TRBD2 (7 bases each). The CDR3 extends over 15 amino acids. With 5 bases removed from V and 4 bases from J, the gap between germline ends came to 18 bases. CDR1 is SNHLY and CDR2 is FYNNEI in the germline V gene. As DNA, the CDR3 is TGTGCCAGCAGTCCTCAGGGGGGGGGCTCGTACGAGCAGTACTTC. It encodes CASSPQGGGSYEQYF. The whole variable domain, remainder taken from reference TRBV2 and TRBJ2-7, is EPEVTQTPSHQVTQMGQEVILRCVPISNHLYFYWYRQILGQKVEFLVSFYNNEISEKSEIFDDQFSVERPDGSNFTLKIRSTKLEDSAMYFCASSPQGGGSYEQYFGPGTRLTVT.

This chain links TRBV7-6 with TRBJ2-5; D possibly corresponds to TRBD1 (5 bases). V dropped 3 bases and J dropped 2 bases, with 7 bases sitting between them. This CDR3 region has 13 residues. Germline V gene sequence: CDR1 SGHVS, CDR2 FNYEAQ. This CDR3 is CASSFNRQETQYF. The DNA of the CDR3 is TGTGCCAGCAGCTTCAACAGGCAAGAGACCCAGTACTTC.

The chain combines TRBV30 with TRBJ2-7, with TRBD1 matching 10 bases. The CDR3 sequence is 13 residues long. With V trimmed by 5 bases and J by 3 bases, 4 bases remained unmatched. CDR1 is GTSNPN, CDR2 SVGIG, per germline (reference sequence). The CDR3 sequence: CAWGRDRGYEQYF. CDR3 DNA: TGTGCCTGGGGCCGGGACAGGGGCTACGAGCAGTACTTC.

CDR3 DNA sequence: TGTGCCAGCAGCCAGTTCCCGGGTGGCAATTCACCCCTCCACTTT. This gives the protein CASSQFPGGNSPLHF. The rearrangement uses TRBV14 and TRBJ1-6; no reliable D call. Between the trimmed V and J ends, which lost 3 bases and 7 bases, there was a span of 13 bases. The CDR3 extends over 15 amino acids. From germline, CDR1 is SGHDN and CDR2 FVKESK.

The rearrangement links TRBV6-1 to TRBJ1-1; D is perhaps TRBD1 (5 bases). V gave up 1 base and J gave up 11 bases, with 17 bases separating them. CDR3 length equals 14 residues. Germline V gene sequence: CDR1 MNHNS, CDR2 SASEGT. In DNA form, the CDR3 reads TGTGCCAGCAGTGAAGTTACTGGGGGAAAGAGGGCTTTCTTT. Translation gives CASSEVTGGKRAFF.